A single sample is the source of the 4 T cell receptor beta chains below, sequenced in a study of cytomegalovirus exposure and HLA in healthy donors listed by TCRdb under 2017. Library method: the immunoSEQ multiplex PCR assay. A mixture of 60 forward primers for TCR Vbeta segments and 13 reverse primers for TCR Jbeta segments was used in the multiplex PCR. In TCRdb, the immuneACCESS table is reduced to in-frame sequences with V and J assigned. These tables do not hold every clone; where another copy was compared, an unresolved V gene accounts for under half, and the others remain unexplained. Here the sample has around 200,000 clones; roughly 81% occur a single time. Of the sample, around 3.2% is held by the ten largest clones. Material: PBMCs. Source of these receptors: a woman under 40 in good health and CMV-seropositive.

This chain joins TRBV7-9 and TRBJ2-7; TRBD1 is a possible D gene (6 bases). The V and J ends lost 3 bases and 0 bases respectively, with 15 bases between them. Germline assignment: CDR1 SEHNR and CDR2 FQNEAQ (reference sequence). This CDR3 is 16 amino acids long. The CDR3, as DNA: TGTGCCAGCAGCTTTTCGATGGGACATAACTCCTACGAGCAGTACTTC. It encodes CASSFSMGHNSYEQYF.

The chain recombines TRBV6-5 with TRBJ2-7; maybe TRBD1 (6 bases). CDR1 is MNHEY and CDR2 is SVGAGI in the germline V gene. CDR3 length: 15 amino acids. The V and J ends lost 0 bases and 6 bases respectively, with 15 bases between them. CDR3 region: CASSYSGRGLGEQYF. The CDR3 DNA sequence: TGTGCCAGCAGTTACTCGGGCAGGGGTCTGGGCGAGCAGTACTTC.

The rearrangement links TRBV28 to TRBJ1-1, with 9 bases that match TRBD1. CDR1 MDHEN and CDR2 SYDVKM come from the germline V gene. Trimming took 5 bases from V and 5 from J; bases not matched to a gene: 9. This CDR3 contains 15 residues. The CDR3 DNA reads TGTGCCAGCAGTCCAAGACAGGGGGGAGGGACTGAAGCTTTCTTT. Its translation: CASSPRQGGGTEAFF.

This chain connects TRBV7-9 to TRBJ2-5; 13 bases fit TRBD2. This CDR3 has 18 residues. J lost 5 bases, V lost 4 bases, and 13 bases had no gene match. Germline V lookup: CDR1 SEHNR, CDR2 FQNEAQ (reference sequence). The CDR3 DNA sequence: TGTGCCAGCAGCTGGACTAGCGGGAGCCCGAACTCCCGGGAGACCCAGTACTTC. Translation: CASSWTSGSPNSRETQYF.